The 28 T cell receptor beta chains in this list originate from one sample, sequenced in a study of control samples from healthy donors and cancer patients. The assay was immunoSEQ multiplex PCR, and TCRdb's table has in-frame clones only and misses some. This sample yields 120,000 or so clones, of which over 75% are seen a single time; around 9% belongs to the top ten. Sequenced material: blood. The receptors originated from a man aged 35-49 years in good health.

This clone was counted once. The chain recombines TRBV7-3 with TRBJ2-5; 8 bases map to TRBD2. V was clipped by 5 bases and J by 0 bases; unmatched bases: 5. CDR3 length: 15 residues. Germline assignment: CDR1 SGHTA and CDR2 FQGTGA. The CDR3 loop is CASSQRGLHQETQYF. DNA for the CDR3: TGTGCCAGCAGCCAGCGGGGGCTGCACCAAGAGACCCAGTACTTC.

The chain's CDR3 is CASYDRGHNSPLHF. DNA of the CDR3: TGTGCCAGTTATGACAGGGGGCATAATTCACCCCTCCACTTT. The chain couples TRBV28 to TRBJ1-6; 10 positions match TRBD1. Germline loops: CDR1 MDHEN, CDR2 SYDVKM. This CDR3 is built from 14 residues. The V gene end was trimmed by 9 bases and the J gene end by 5 bases; junction bases not matched to a gene: 4. The full variable domain, completed using reference TRBV28 and TRBJ1-6, is DVKVTQSSRYLVKRTGEKVFLECVQDMDHENMFWYRQDPGLGLRLIYFSYDVKMKEKGDIPEGYSVSREKKERFSLILESASTNQTSMYLCASYDRGHNSPLHFGNGTRLTVT.

The gene calls are TRBV7-9 and TRBJ1-4; 7 bases agree with TRBD1. From germline, CDR1 is SEHNR and CDR2 FQNEAQ (reference sequence). V shed 2 bases and J 7 bases; nucleotides not matched to a gene: 7. This CDR3 spans 15 amino acids. CDR3 loop: CASSLQRQGGEKLFF. The CDR3 coding sequence is TGTGCCAGCAGCTTACAGAGACAGGGCGGTGAAAAACTGTTTTTT.

V and J are TRBV3-1 (or the pseudogene TRBV3-2) and TRBJ2-2; the D call may be TRBD1 or TRBD2 (5 bases each). CDR1 is LGHDT and CDR2 is YNNKEL in the germline V gene (reference sequence). Trimming pared 5 bases from V and 2 bases from J, leaving 12 bases between. CDR3 length: 15 residues. CDR3 nucleotide sequence: TGTGCCAGCAGCTTTGGGGACGTCAACACCGGGGAGCTGTTTTTT. This translates into CASSFGDVNTGELFF.

J is TRBJ1-1 and V is TRBV19; no clear D gene. V was cut by 7 bases and J by 0 bases, with 18 bases left in between. CDR1 and CDR2 from the germline V gene are LNHDA and SQIVND (reference sequence). CDR3 length: 16 residues. The CDR3 bases are TGTGCCAGTACTAAATTCCTCGGCAGCCTGAACACTGAAGCTTTCTTT. This codes for CASTKFLGSLNTEAFF.

V gene TRBV6-4 combines with J gene TRBJ2-3; the D is unclear. Germline CDR1 and CDR2: MRHNA and SNTAGT. Trimming shortened V by 0 bases and J by 0 bases, and 10 bases separated the two germline ends. The CDR3 has 16 residues. CDR3 sequence reads: CASSDSPKISTDTQYF. The CDR3, as DNA: TGTGCCAGCAGTGACTCCCCTAAAATCAGCACAGATACGCAGTATTTT.

This chain connects TRBV2 to TRBJ2-5; tentatively, D is TRBD1 or TRBD2 (5 bases each). Trimming pared 2 bases from V and 2 bases from J, leaving 12 bases between. Germline assignment: CDR1 SNHLY and CDR2 FYNNEI. The CDR3 consists of 15 residues. Written as DNA, the CDR3 is TGTGCCAGCAGTGAAATGGGGACCCTTCAAGAGACCCAGTACTTC. It yields the protein CASSEMGTLQETQYF.

V gene TRBV24-1 combines with J gene TRBJ2-7; D is possibly TRBD1 or TRBD2 (7 bases each). V gave up 5 bases and J gave up 6 bases, with 28 bases separating them. This CDR3 is 18 amino acids long. Germline-derived CDR1 and CDR2 are KGHDR and SFDVKD. The DNA of the CDR3 is TGTGCCACCAGTGGTCCTATTCCAGGGGGAGGGTTGTACGGCGAGCAGTACTTC. This gives the protein CATSGPIPGGGLYGEQYF.

V gene TRBV7-2 combines with J gene TRBJ1-6; D gene unclear. This CDR3 comprises 20 residues. V lost 0 bases and J 0 bases, leaving 18 bases between the germline ends. CDR1 is SGHTA and CDR2 is FQGNSA in the germline V gene. The DNA of the CDR3 is TGTGCCAGCAGCTTAGCCCTGAGTAGACTGAAGAGCTCCTATAATTCACCCCTCCACTTT. It is translated as CASSLALSRLKSSYNSPLHF.

This clone came up once. The chain employs TRBV30 and TRBJ2-3, with D possibly TRBD1 on 6 matching bases. This CDR3 comprises 14 residues. From germline, CDR1 is GTSNPN and CDR2 SVGIG (reference sequence). V lost 4 bases, J lost 2 bases, and 13 bases lay in between. CDR3 sequence: CAWTRGSFTDTQYF. The CDR3 DNA reads as TGTGCCTGGACCAGGGGAAGCTTCACAGATACGCAGTATTTT.

The chain links TRBV5-8 to TRBJ1-6; weak D call: TRBD1 (5 bases). Germline CDR1 and CDR2: SGHTS and YDEGEE. The V end lost 1 base, the J end lost 7 bases, and 9 bases lay between the germline ends. The CDR3 consists of 14 residues. The CDR3 region has the DNA TGTGCCAGCAGCTTGACAGGTTACAATTCACCCCTCCACTTT. It encodes CASSLTGYNSPLHF. The entire variable domain, with the rest obtained from reference TRBV5-8 and TRBJ1-6, is as follows: EAGVTQSPTHLIKTRGQQATLRCSPISGHTSVYWYQQALGLGLQFLLWYDEGEERNRGNFPPRFSGRQFPNYSSELNVNALELEDSALYLCASSLTGYNSPLHFGNGTRLTVT.

The J gene is TRBJ1-1, the V gene TRBV7-9, with D hard to call. There are 13 residues in the CDR3. The germline CDR1 and CDR2 sequences are SEHNR and FQNEAQ (reference sequence). The V end lost 3 bases, the J end lost 3 bases, and 8 bases lay between the germline ends. The CDR3 here is CASSFPTYTEAFF. For the CDR3, the DNA is TGTGCCAGCAGCTTTCCCACTTACACTGAAGCTTTCTTT. The full variable domain, with the rest looked up from reference TRBV7-9 and TRBJ1-1, is DTGVSQNPRHKITKRGQNVTFRCDPISEHNRLYWYRQTLGQGPEFLTYFQNEAQLEKSRLLSDRFSAERPKGSFSTLEIQRTEQGDSAMYLCASSFPTYTEAFFGQGTRLTVV.

V usage is TRBV7-9 and J usage is TRBJ1-4; TRBD1 aligns across 7 bases. From germline, CDR1 is SEHNR and CDR2 FQNEAQ (reference sequence). This CDR3 region has 15 residues. Germline trimming cut 1 base from V and 5 bases from J; bases unmatched to any gene: 4. The CDR3 DNA reads as TGTGCCAGCAGCTTAGGACAGGGCTCCAATGAAAAACTGTTTTTT. Its translation: CASSLGQGSNEKLFF.

J is TRBJ1-3 and V is TRBV7-2; TRBD1 might be the D (5 bases). Germline V gene lookup returns CDR1 SGHTA and CDR2 FQGNSA. This CDR3 has 15 amino acids. V was shortened by 3 bases and J by 6 bases, with 15 bases between the two germline ends. The CDR3 bases are TGTGCCAGCAGCTTGAAGGGGCAGGGAGAAAACACCATATATTTT. Residues: CASSLKGQGENTIYF.

This chain uses TRBV6-2 or TRBV6-3 with TRBJ1-5, with no clear D. Germline loops: CDR1 MNHEY, CDR2 SVGEGT. The germline V and J ends were trimmed by 0 bases and 9 bases, with 6 bases remaining between them. The CDR3 has 12 amino acids. This chain's CDR3 is CASSYSIRPQHF. The CDR3 nucleotides read TGTGCCAGCAGTTACTCGATTCGGCCCCAGCATTTT.

The V and J genes are TRBV6-5 and TRBJ1-5; 11 bases fit TRBD1. The CDR3 is made up of 16 amino acids. The ends lost 0 bases at V and 5 bases at J; junction bases unmatched: 3. Germline assignment: CDR1 MNHEY and CDR2 SVGAGI. The CDR3 region is CASSYSWTGGYQPQHF. The CDR3 DNA follows: TGTGCCAGCAGTTACTCGTGGACAGGGGGCTATCAGCCCCAGCATTTT.

In the case of this clone: At one end, the junction sequence differs from germline, possibly due to a read error. The chain carries TRBV7-2 and TRBJ2-7; D is uncertain. The germline CDR1 and CDR2 sequences are SGHTA and FQGNSA. The CDR3 is 13 amino acids. The CDR3 is CASSLRITYGQYF. The CDR3 bases are TGTGCCAGCAGCTTAAGGATTACCTACGGGCAGTACTTC.

The J gene is TRBJ2-7, the V gene TRBV3-1 (or the pseudogene TRBV3-2), with 12 bases aligning to TRBD2. The CDR3 has 17 amino acids. CDR1 and CDR2 from the germline V gene are LGHDT and YNNKEL (reference sequence). J gave up 4 bases and V 0 bases, and 7 bases lay outside the gene matches. The DNA of the CDR3 is TGTGCCAGCAGCCAAGATTTACTAGCGGGGGGCGGGTACGAGCAGTACTTC. This gives the protein CASSQDLLAGGGYEQYF.

CDR3 DNA sequence: TGTGCCAGCACCACTGGAGGACAGGGTATCGGCTACACCTTC. Translated, it gives CASTTGGQGIGYTF. The chain uses TRBV5-6 and TRBJ1-2; 8 bases are a match to TRBD1. Trimming at V came to 6 bases and at J to 8 bases, leaving 12 bases not matched to a gene. The CDR3 consists of 14 residues. Germline values: CDR1 SGHDT, CDR2 YYEEEE.

This sequence joins TRBV18 and TRBJ1-5; a possible D gene is TRBD1 (5 bases). The CDR3 runs 17 residues. Per the germline V gene, CDR1 is KGHSH and CDR2 is LQKENI. Between the trimmed V and J ends, which lost 1 base and 0 bases, there was a span of 13 bases. The CDR3 DNA sequence: TGTGCCAGCTCACCACGGAGGCAGGGAAATAGCAATCAGCCCCAGCATTTT. Its translation: CASSPRRQGNSNQPQHF.

V and J are TRBV5-5 and TRBJ2-5, with 9 positions matching TRBD1. Germline lookup yields CDR1 SGHKS and CDR2 YYEKEE (reference sequence). CDR3 length: 16 residues. Trimming cost V 3 bases and J 2 bases; bases outside gene matches: 8. The DNA for the CDR3 is TGTGCCAGCAGCTCCGGGACAGGGCTTCCGCAAGAGACCCAGTACTTC. Translation gives CASSSGTGLPQETQYF.

The chain has TRBV6-6 and TRBJ1-5; D not certain. The germline gives CDR1 MNHNY, CDR2 SVGAGI (reference sequence). With 2 bases removed from V and 2 bases from J, the gap between germline ends came to 7 bases. The CDR3 runs to 14 residues. This CDR3 reads CASSYEEGNQPQHF. The CDR3 nucleotides read TGTGCCAGCAGTTACGAGGAGGGCAATCAGCCCCAGCATTTT.

The V call is TRBV9, the J call TRBJ2-5; D may be TRBD2 (7 bases). Germline V gene lookup returns CDR1 SGDLS and CDR2 YYNGEE. V dropped 0 bases and J dropped 5 bases, with 11 bases sitting between them. This CDR3 comprises 14 residues. The CDR3 loop reads CASSVEGGAETQYF. The DNA of the CDR3 is TGTGCCAGCAGCGTAGAAGGGGGGGCGGAGACCCAGTACTTC. Supplemented by reference TRBV9 and TRBJ2-5, the full variable domain reads DSGVTQTPKHLITATGQRVTLRCSPRSGDLSVYWYQQSLDQGLQFLIQYYNGEERAKGNILERFSAQQFPDLHSELNLSSLELGDSALYFCASSVEGGAETQYFGPGTRLLVL.

This chain uses TRBV24-1 with TRBJ2-2; 13 nucleotides agree with TRBD2. This CDR3 is built from 16 residues. CDR1 is KGHDR and CDR2 is SFDVKD in the germline V gene. With 4 bases clipped from V and 6 bases from J, the junction kept 4 bases outside the gene matches. The CDR3 nucleotides are TGTGCCACCAGTGACACCGGACTAGCGGGGGCCGGGGAGCTGTTTTTT. Translating it yields CATSDTGLAGAGELFF.

The chain combines TRBV3-1 (or the pseudogene TRBV3-2) with TRBJ1-2, with D uncertain. The CDR3 has 11 residues. CDR1 is LGHDT, CDR2 YNNKEL, per germline (reference sequence). The V end was cut by 6 bases, the J end by 8 bases, with 10 bases between. CDR3 sequence (DNA): TGTGCCAGCAGTCGGGGATCCGGCTACACCTTC. Its translation: CASSRGSGYTF.

The rearrangement uses TRBV25-1 and TRBJ2-3; no clear D. CDR3 length equals 13 residues. Trimming shortened V by 1 base and J by 2 bases, and 4 bases separated the two germline ends. Germline loops: CDR1 MGHDK, CDR2 SYGVNS. The CDR3 DNA reads as TGTGCCAGCAGTGAATTCAACACAGATACGCAGTATTTT. Translating it yields CASSEFNTDTQYF.

This rearrangement joins TRBV7-3 to TRBJ2-6; no clear D. The CDR3 contains 14 residues. Germline lookup yields CDR1 SGHTA and CDR2 FQGTGA. Trimming removed 5 bases at V and 1 base at J, with 6 bases between. Written as DNA, the CDR3 is TGTGCCAGCAGCATATCGTCTGGGGCCAACGTCCTGACTTTC. This gives the protein CASSISSGANVLTF.

V and J are TRBV3-1 (or the pseudogene TRBV3-2) and TRBJ1-1, with a possible D match to TRBD1 (5 bases). With 8 bases removed from V and 3 bases from J, the gap between germline ends came to 13 bases. Looked up from germline, CDR1 is LGHDT and CDR2 is YNNKEL (reference sequence). The CDR3 is made up of 13 amino acids. The CDR3 protein is CASRTLGDTEAFF. The CDR3 nucleotides are TGTGCCAGCCGCACTTTAGGGGACACTGAAGCTTTCTTT.